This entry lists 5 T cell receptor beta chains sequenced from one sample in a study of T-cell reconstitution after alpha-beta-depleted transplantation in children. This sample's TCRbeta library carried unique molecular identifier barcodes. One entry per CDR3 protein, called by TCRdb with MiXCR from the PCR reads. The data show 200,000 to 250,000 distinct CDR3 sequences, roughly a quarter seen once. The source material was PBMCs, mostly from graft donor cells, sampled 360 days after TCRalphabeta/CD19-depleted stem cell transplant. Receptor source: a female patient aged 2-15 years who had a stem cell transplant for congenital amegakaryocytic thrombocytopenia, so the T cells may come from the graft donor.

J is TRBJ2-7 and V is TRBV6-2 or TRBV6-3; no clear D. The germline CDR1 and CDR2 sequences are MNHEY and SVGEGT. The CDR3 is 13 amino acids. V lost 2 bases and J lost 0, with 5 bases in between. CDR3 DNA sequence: TGTGCCAGCAGTTACAGCCTCTCCTACGAGCAGTACTTC. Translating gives CASSYSLSYEQYF.

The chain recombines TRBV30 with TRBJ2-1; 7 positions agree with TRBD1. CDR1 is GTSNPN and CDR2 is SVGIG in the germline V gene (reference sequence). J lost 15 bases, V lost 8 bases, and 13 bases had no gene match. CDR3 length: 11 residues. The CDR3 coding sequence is TGTGCCACCTTTACAGGGGCGAAGCTGTTCTTC. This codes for CATFTGAKLFF. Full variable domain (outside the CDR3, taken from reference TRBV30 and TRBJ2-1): SQTIHQWPATLVQPVGSPLSLECTVEGTSNPNLYWYRQAAGRGLQLLFYSVGIGQISSEVPQNLSASRPQDRQFILSSKKLLLSDSGFYLCATFTGAKLFFGPGTRLTVL.

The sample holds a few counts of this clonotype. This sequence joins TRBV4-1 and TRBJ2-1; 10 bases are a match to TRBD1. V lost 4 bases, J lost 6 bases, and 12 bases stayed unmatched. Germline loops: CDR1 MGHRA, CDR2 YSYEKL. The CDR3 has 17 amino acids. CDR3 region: CASSPRPGQGILNEQFF. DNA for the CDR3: TGCGCCAGCAGCCCCAGACCGGGACAGGGGATTCTCAATGAGCAGTTCTTC.

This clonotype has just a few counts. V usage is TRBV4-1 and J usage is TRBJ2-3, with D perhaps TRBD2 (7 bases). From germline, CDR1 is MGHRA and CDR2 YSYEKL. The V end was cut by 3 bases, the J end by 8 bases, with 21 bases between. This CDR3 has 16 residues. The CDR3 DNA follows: TGCGCCAGCAGCCAGTCGGTGCTCTTGGGAGGGGGTACGCAGTATTTT. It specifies CASSQSVLLGGGTQYF.

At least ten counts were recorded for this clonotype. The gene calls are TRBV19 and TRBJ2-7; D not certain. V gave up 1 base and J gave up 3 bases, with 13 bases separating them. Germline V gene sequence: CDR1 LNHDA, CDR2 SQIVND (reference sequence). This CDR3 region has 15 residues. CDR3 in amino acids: CASSIAGSEDYEQYF. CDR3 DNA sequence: TGTGCCAGTAGTATAGCTGGCTCGGAAGACTACGAGCAGTACTTC.